The 11 T cell receptor beta chains given below trace back to one sample, sequenced in a study of radiation and T cells in renal cell carcinoma. Data came from immunoSEQ multiplex PCR; TCRdb stores just in-frame clones and leaves some out. This table has almost 50,000 clones, 75% to 85% appearing once. The time point was: blood 2 weeks post-SBRT. Sample treatment: 15 Gy SBRT to primary tumor, nephrectomy 4 weeks later. This specimen consisted of blood, obtained from a patient whose treatment included radiotherapy and nephrectomy. The source is a woman between 70 and 85 years old with renal cell carcinoma.

This chain links TRBV19 with TRBJ2-3, with D perhaps being TRBD1 or TRBD2 (6 bases each). Per germline, CDR1 LNHDA and CDR2 SQIVND (reference sequence). The CDR3 is made up of 14 amino acids. V was shortened by 3 bases and J by 1 base, with 8 bases between the two germline ends. The CDR3 coding sequence is TGTGCCAGTAGTATCCGGGGGCGCACAGATACGCAGTATTTT. Protein product: CASSIRGRTDTQYF.

This chain connects TRBV4-1 to TRBJ1-4; 8 positions agree with TRBD1. This CDR3 region has 18 residues. From germline, CDR1 is MGHRA and CDR2 YSYEKL. V lost 0 bases and J lost 0; bases outside the gene matches: 6. CDR3 DNA: TGCGCCAGCAGCCAAGATCCGGGACAGGCAGCAACTAATGAAAAACTGTTTTTT. Translated, it gives CASSQDPGQAATNEKLFF.

This clone showed up just once. CDR3 coding DNA: TGTGCCAGTAAGGGAACAGGGTCTAATGAAAAACTGTTTTTT. Amino acid sequence: CASKGTGSNEKLFF. The chain combines TRBV19 with TRBJ1-4; D possibly corresponds to TRBD1 (6 bases). Germline CDR1 and CDR2: LNHDA and SQIVND (reference sequence). The CDR3 length is 14 residues. The V and J ends lost 7 bases and 3 bases respectively, with 12 bases between them.

This clone has just one count. This chain uses TRBV9 with TRBJ2-7, with D hard to call. The germline V and J ends were trimmed by 3 bases and 5 bases, with 9 bases remaining between them. Per germline, CDR1 SGDLS and CDR2 YYNGEE. This CDR3 has 12 amino acids. Here the CDR3 DNA reads TGTGCCAGCAGCGACACTGGGGACGAGCAGTACTTC. This gives the protein CASSDTGDEQYF.

The rearrangement links TRBV7-2 to TRBJ2-7; D remains ambiguous. In germline, CDR1 is SGHTA, CDR2 FQGNSA. The CDR3 loop spans 15 amino acids. V gave up 6 bases and J gave up 7 bases, with 22 bases separating them. CDR3 amino acids: CASSWTRTPTGEQYF. Written as DNA, the CDR3 is TGTGCCAGCAGTTGGACCCGAACACCCACTGGGGAGCAGTACTTC.

The chain recombines TRBV6-4 with TRBJ1-4; D uncertain. The germline gives CDR1 MRHNA, CDR2 SNTAGT. The V gene lost 5 bases and the J gene lost 4 bases, with 8 bases spanning the gap. This CDR3 comprises 13 residues. CDR3 region: CASSQQINEKLFF. The DNA for the CDR3 is TGTGCCAGCAGTCAACAGATTAATGAAAAACTGTTTTTT.

The chain has TRBV7-2 and TRBJ2-7; D gene uncertain. Per the germline V gene, CDR1 is SGHTA and CDR2 is FQGNSA. This CDR3 comprises 16 residues. Trimming stripped 2 bases from V and 4 bases from J, with 18 bases between. The CDR3 DNA reads TGTGCCAGCAGCTTAAGTATGGACGCAAGGCCATACGAGCAGTACTTC. Protein: CASSLSMDARPYEQYF. The full variable domain, its missing parts supplied by reference TRBV7-2 and TRBJ2-7, is GAGVSQSPSNKVTEKGKDVELRCDPISGHTALYWYRQSLGQGLEFLIYFQGNSAPDKSGLPSDRFSAERTGGSVSTLTIQRTQQEDSAVYLCASSLSMDARPYEQYFGPGTRLTVT.

The V gene is TRBV6-6, the J gene TRBJ2-7; 9 bases fit TRBD1. The V and J ends lost 6 bases and 7 bases, in that order; junction bases with no gene match: 10. Germline CDR1 reads MNHNY; CDR2 reads SVGAGI (reference sequence). The CDR3 totals 14 residues. Written as DNA, the CDR3 is TGTGCCAGCAGATTTACCGGGACAGGGTTTGAGCAGTACTTC. This encodes CASRFTGTGFEQYF.

The chain links TRBV2 to TRBJ1-2; TRBD1 agrees at 9 bases. The CDR3 runs 17 residues. The V and J ends lost 2 bases and 3 bases, in that order; junction bases with no gene match: 10. Per germline, CDR1 SNHLY and CDR2 FYNNEI. CDR3 sequence reads: CASSETGAQGADYGYTF. The CDR3 coding sequence is TGTGCCAGCAGTGAAACTGGGGCACAGGGGGCGGACTATGGCTACACCTTC.

V gene TRBV11-3 combines with J gene TRBJ2-2; TRBD1 aligns across 7 bases. With V trimmed by 1 base and J by 4 bases, 12 bases remained unmatched. The CDR3 loop spans 18 amino acids. Germline V gives CDR1 SGHNT, CDR2 YENEEA. The CDR3 spells CASSLARMGQSFTGELFF. In DNA form, the CDR3 reads TGTGCCAGCAGCTTAGCCCGGATGGGACAGAGCTTCACCGGGGAGCTGTTTTTT.

The chain has TRBV11-1 and TRBJ1-4; D is uncertain. V was trimmed by 1 base and J by 4 bases, leaving 10 bases between them. This CDR3 is 15 amino acids long. Germline V CDR1 and CDR2: SGHAT, FQDESV (reference sequence). CDR3 in amino acids: CASSLVVTINEKLFF. The CDR3 DNA sequence: TGTGCCAGCAGCTTAGTTGTGACGATTAATGAAAAACTGTTTTTT.